The 26 T cell receptor beta chains in this list originate from one sample, sequenced in a study of shared clonotypes between healthy human individuals. Only in-frame clones appear in the TCRdb table, and some are missing; sequencing was by immunoSEQ multiplex PCR. Among about 690,000 clones listed, about 90% were seen once. The material sequenced was memory CD8+ T cells from PBMCs. Described subset: CD45RO+ cells pooled with CCR7-negative TemRA cells. All receptors come from a man younger than 30 in good health. Some clones in this sample may be carry-over from other donors' samples.

This rearrangement joins TRBV4-1 to TRBJ1-4; 7 nucleotides line up with TRBD1. After removal of 0 bases from V and 2 bases from J, the junction contained 3 bases not matched to a gene. Germline CDR1 MGHRA, CDR2 YSYEKL. This CDR3 contains 16 residues. The CDR3 region is CASSQDRGSTNEKLFF. The CDR3 nucleotides are TGCGCCAGCAGCCAAGACAGGGGGTCCACTAATGAAAAACTGTTTTTT.

The chain uses TRBV9 and TRBJ1-2; D is ambiguous. The CDR3 has 15 amino acids. Trimming cost V 6 bases and J 3 bases, with 18 bases left between them. Germline CDR1 is SGDLS and CDR2 is YYNGEE. The CDR3 sequence: CASTEGGNPDYGYTF. CDR3 DNA sequence: TGTGCCAGCACCGAGGGTGGGAATCCGGACTATGGCTACACCTTC.

This clone was seen more than once but under ten times. The genes are TRBV5-8 and TRBJ1-1, with 7 nucleotides matching TRBD1. The CDR3 contains 13 residues. V shed 6 bases and J 0 bases; nucleotides not matched to a gene: 2. Germline lookup yields CDR1 SGHTS and CDR2 YDEGEE. Here the CDR3 DNA reads TGTGCCAGCATGGGACAGATGAACACTGAAGCTTTCTTT. Protein sequence: CASMGQMNTEAFF.

Concerning this clone: The same CDR3 also results from other DNA sequences found in this sample. The chain couples TRBV5-1 to TRBJ2-2; D is unclear. The germline CDR1 and CDR2 sequences are SGHRS and YFSETQ. Trimming cost V 6 bases and J 5 bases, with 5 bases left between them. The CDR3 sequence is 11 residues long. CDR3: CASTLTGELFF. As DNA, the CDR3 is TGCGCCAGCACCCTAACCGGGGAGCTGTTTTTT.

This clone was counted a few times. This chain connects TRBV6-4 to TRBJ2-1, with 13 bases matching TRBD2. CDR3 length equals 15 residues. The germline gives CDR1 MRHNA, CDR2 SNTAGT. J gave up 7 bases and V 4 bases, and 4 bases lay outside the gene matches. The CDR3 sequence: CASSALAGGVNEQFF. The CDR3 DNA follows: TGTGCCAGCAGTGCACTAGCGGGAGGGGTAAATGAGCAGTTCTTC.

This chain uses TRBV30 with TRBJ2-7; weak D call: TRBD1 (6 bases). The germline CDR1 and CDR2 sequences are GTSNPN and SVGIG (reference sequence). V was pared by 2 bases and J by 3 bases, with 20 bases between. There are 16 residues in the CDR3. In DNA form, the CDR3 reads TGTGCCTGGAGTCTAGCTAGGACAGCGGCATACTACGAGCAGTACTTC. Translating it yields CAWSLARTAAYYEQYF.

As to this clone: Other nucleotide sequences from this sample produce the same CDR3. The chain links TRBV28 to TRBJ2-7; D not resolved. V was shortened by 5 bases and J by 0 bases, with 8 bases between the two germline ends. CDR3 length equals 13 residues. Germline CDR1 reads MDHEN; CDR2 reads SYDVKM. The CDR3 DNA sequence: TGTGCCAGCAGTGGCAGGTCCTCCTACGAGCAGTACTTC. The encoded protein is CASSGRSSYEQYF.

This chain links TRBV4-3 with TRBJ2-7; D is uncertain. Trimming left V 0 bases short and J 7 bases short, with 16 bases between. The CDR3 spans 15 residues. Germline V lookup: CDR1 LGHNA, CDR2 YSLEER. CDR3 region: CASSQDLVSPTEQYF. In nucleotides, the CDR3 is TGCGCCAGCAGCCAAGATCTAGTATCGCCAACGGAGCAGTACTTC.

The rearrangement joins TRBV30 to TRBJ2-4; D remains ambiguous. The V end lost 0 bases, the J end lost 6 bases, and 9 bases lay between the germline ends. CDR3 length: 13 amino acids. CDR1 is GTSNPN and CDR2 is SVGIG in the germline V gene (reference sequence). The CDR3 region has the DNA TGTGCCTGGAGTGTGAACGGGCGAAACATTCAGTACTTC. The encoded protein is CAWSVNGRNIQYF.

V and J are TRBV10-3 and TRBJ2-3, with D possibly being TRBD2 (5 bases). V shed 8 bases and J shed 6 bases, with 6 bases lying between them. Per germline, CDR1 ENHRY and CDR2 SYGVKD. The CDR3 length is 10 residues. The CDR3 is CAIGGDTQYF. CDR3 coding DNA: TGTGCCATCGGCGGGGATACGCAGTATTTT.

Notes on this clone: The sample holds other DNA sequences that translate to the same CDR3. This chain links TRBV4-3 with TRBJ1-2; D possibly corresponds to TRBD1 (5 bases). The CDR3 has 14 amino acids. Per the germline V gene, CDR1 is LGHNA and CDR2 is YSLEER. Deletions cut 3 bases from V and 5 bases from J, with 13 bases between. Here the CDR3 reads CASSQDSGGYGYTF. The CDR3 bases are TGCGCCAGCAGCCAGGACTCGGGGGGGTATGGCTACACCTTC.

This chain uses TRBV7-9 with TRBJ2-3; the D gene is possibly TRBD2 (5 bases). The CDR3 has 14 amino acids. Germline CDR1 reads SEHNR; CDR2 reads FQNEAQ (reference sequence). Deletions cut 5 bases from V and 4 bases from J, with 13 bases between. CDR3 nucleotides: TGTGCCAGCAGCCCAAGAGCGGTACCAGATACGCAGTATTTT. Translation: CASSPRAVPDTQYF.

The table lists this clone with a count of one. The genes are TRBV28 and TRBJ1-5, with D possibly being TRBD1 (6 bases). CDR3 length equals 16 residues. The V end was cut by 7 bases, the J end by 6 bases, with 22 bases between. Germline lookup yields CDR1 MDHEN and CDR2 SYDVKM. The CDR3 reads CASTSRGGGPGQPQHF. DNA for the CDR3: TGTGCCAGCACCTCCCGGGGAGGGGGTCCCGGTCAGCCCCAGCATTTT.

This clone was picked up a small number of times. The gene calls are TRBV5-1 and TRBJ1-1; no definite D call. V was trimmed by 4 bases and J by 1 base, leaving 11 bases between them. The germline V gene has CDR1 SGHRS and CDR2 YFSETQ. The CDR3 spans 14 residues. CDR3 nucleotides: TGCGCCAGCAGCCAGTGGGTGGGGAACACTGAAGCTTTCTTT. It encodes CASSQWVGNTEAFF.

V is TRBV7-9 and J is TRBJ1-2; tentative D call: TRBD1 (6 bases). The V end was cut by 5 bases, the J end by 1 base, with 20 bases between. The CDR3 has 17 residues. Germline values: CDR1 SEHNR, CDR2 FQNEAQ (reference sequence). In DNA, the CDR3 is TGTGCCAGCAGCCCTTCAACCTCCGGGACATTTAACTATGGCTACACCTTC. Translation gives CASSPSTSGTFNYGYTF.

The chain carries TRBV6-4 and TRBJ2-5; 9 bases fit TRBD1. Germline CDR1 is MRHNA and CDR2 is SNTAGT. The CDR3 has 15 residues. The J segment lost 5 bases and the V segment lost 8 bases, leaving 12 bases of the junction unmatched. The CDR3 nucleotides are TGTGCCAGCTATCGAGGGACAGGGATCCGGGAGACCCAGTACTTC. Its protein is CASYRGTGIRETQYF.

The chain has TRBV5-4 and TRBJ2-3; 9 bases agree with TRBD2. This CDR3 is built from 16 residues. The germline CDR1 and CDR2 sequences are SGHNT and YYREEE (reference sequence). The V segment lost 2 bases and the J segment 7 bases; nucleotides outside the gene matches: 11. CDR3 amino acids: CASSFPGLAVHNTQYF. The CDR3 DNA reads TGTGCCAGCAGCTTTCCGGGACTAGCAGTACATAATACGCAGTATTTT.

The chain recombines TRBV7-9 with TRBJ2-2; D is unclear. The CDR3 spans 12 residues. Trimming removed 4 bases at V and 7 bases at J, with 7 bases between. The germline V gene has CDR1 SEHNR and CDR2 FQNEAQ (reference sequence). The CDR3 is CASSSFRGELFF. CDR3 DNA: TGTGCCAGCAGCTCCTTCCGCGGGGAGCTGTTTTTT.

V usage is TRBV25-1 and J usage is TRBJ2-7; 9 bases agree with TRBD1. The CDR3 is made up of 18 amino acids. Losses at the gene ends were 2 bases for V and 5 bases for J; bases not matched to a gene: 16. Germline V gives CDR1 MGHDK, CDR2 SYGVNS. The CDR3 nucleotides read TGTGCCAGCAGTGAACTGAGCGAGAAGGACAGGGGATTCAACGAGCAGTACTTC. Protein sequence: CASSELSEKDRGFNEQYF.

The chain combines TRBV28 with TRBJ2-7, with D hard to call. The length of the CDR3 is 15 residues. CDR1 MDHEN and CDR2 SYDVKM come from the germline V gene. V gave up 4 bases and J gave up 2 bases, with 15 bases separating them. The CDR3 DNA is TGTGCCAGCAGTTCCCGGGTCCCACCCCCCTACGAGCAGTACTTC. It codes for CASSSRVPPPYEQYF.

CDR3 coding DNA: TGCAGCGTCGAGCCCCCAGGGGGCCTTGAGCAGTTCTTC. It yields the protein CSVEPPGGLEQFF. The rearrangement joins TRBV29-1 to TRBJ2-1, with 8 positions matching TRBD1. Germline CDR1 reads SQVTM; CDR2 reads ANQGSEA. This CDR3 has 13 residues. Unmatched junction bases numbered 10, after V lost 6 bases and J lost 9 bases.

This clone was seen more than once but under ten times. The junction and the germline gene differ at one end; a read error may be behind it. The chain carries TRBV2 and TRBJ1-2, with 7 bases aligning to TRBD1. CDR1 and CDR2 (germline): SNHLY, FYNNEI. The CDR3 is made up of 10 amino acids. The CDR3 protein is CAGGRDSELF. DNA for the CDR3: TGTGCCGGGGGGAGGGACAGCGAATTATTC.

The chain links TRBV19 to TRBJ2-1; no definite D call. Trimming removed 1 base from V and 0 bases from J, with 7 bases in between. CDR3 length: 15 residues. Germline-derived CDR1 and CDR2 are LNHDA and SQIVND (reference sequence). The CDR3 protein is CASSIAVSSYNEQFF. The CDR3, as DNA: TGTGCCAGTAGTATAGCCGTGAGCTCCTACAATGAGCAGTTCTTC.

V gene TRBV19 combines with J gene TRBJ1-5, with a possible D match to TRBD1 (6 bases). The V end lost 4 bases, the J end lost 9 bases, and 13 bases lay between the germline ends. This CDR3 has 13 amino acids. CDR1 and CDR2 (germline): LNHDA, SQIVND (reference sequence). For the CDR3, the DNA is TGTGCCAGTAGTACCTCGACAGGAGCGCCCCAGCATTTT. Protein: CASSTSTGAPQHF.

This chain joins TRBV4-1 and TRBJ2-4; 13 bases match TRBD2. V lost 0 bases to trimming and J lost 7 bases; unmatched junction nucleotides: 9. The CDR3 runs 18 residues. Looked up from germline, CDR1 is MGHRA and CDR2 is YSYEKL. The DNA of the CDR3 is TGCGCCAGCAGCCAAGATATAACTAGCGGGAGGGTCAGGAACATTCAGTACTTC. It translates to CASSQDITSGRVRNIQYF.

J is TRBJ2-7 and V is TRBV7-2; D ambiguous. CDR1 and CDR2 from the germline V gene are SGHTA and FQGNSA. Between the trimmed V and J ends, which lost 1 base and 3 bases, there was a span of 13 bases. The CDR3 has 15 amino acids. CDR3 amino acids: CASSLGRLVVYEQYF. In DNA form, the CDR3 reads TGTGCCAGCAGCTTAGGTCGTCTAGTCGTCTACGAGCAGTACTTC.